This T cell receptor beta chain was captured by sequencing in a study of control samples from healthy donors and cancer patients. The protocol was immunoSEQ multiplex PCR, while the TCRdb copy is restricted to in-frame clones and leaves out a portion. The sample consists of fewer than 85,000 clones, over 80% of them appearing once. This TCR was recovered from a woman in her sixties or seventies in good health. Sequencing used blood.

This chain's CDR3 is CASRITGVANEKLFF. The CDR3 DNA follows: TGTGCCAGCAGAATCACAGGAGTGGCTAATGAAAAACTGTTTTTT. The V and J genes are TRBV7-2 and TRBJ1-4; a possible D gene is TRBD1 (5 bases). Germline V gene sequence: CDR1 SGHTA, CDR2 FQGNSA. There are 15 residues in the CDR3. The ends were cut back, 6 bases at V and 3 bases at J, with 14 bases in the middle.